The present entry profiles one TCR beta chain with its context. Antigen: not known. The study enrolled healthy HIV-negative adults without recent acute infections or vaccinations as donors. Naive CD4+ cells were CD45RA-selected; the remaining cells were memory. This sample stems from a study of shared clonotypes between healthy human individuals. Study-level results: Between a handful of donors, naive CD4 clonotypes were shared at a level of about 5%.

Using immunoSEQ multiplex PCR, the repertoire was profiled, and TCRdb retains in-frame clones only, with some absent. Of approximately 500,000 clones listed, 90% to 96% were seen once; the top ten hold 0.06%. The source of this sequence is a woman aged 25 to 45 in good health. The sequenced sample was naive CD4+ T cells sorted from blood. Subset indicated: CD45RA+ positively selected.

CDR3 coding DNA: TGTGCCAGCAGTGAGGAAGTACATGGCTACACCTTC. Its protein is CASSEEVHGYTF. This chain connects TRBV25-1 to TRBJ1-2, with D unresolved. Germline V gives CDR1 MGHDK, CDR2 SYGVNS. Trimming took 3 bases from V and 6 from J, leaving 8 bases between them. This CDR3 is built from 12 residues.